One sample yielded the 32 T cell receptor beta chains listed below, sequenced in a study of cytomegalovirus exposure and HLA in healthy donors. PCR used 60 Vbeta primers and 13 Jbeta primers. Generated by immunoSEQ multiplex PCR, the TCRdb table keeps only in-frame clones and is missing some. Among 60,000 to 75,000 clones listed, more than 80% were seen once. The source material was PBMCs. These receptors were obtained from a woman between 25 and 40 years old in good health and CMV-seropositive.

The gene calls are TRBV6-1 and TRBJ2-7, with TRBD1 identical over 9 bases. The CDR3 is 14 residues long. V lost 5 bases, J lost 3 bases, and 5 bases stayed unmatched. Per the germline V gene, CDR1 is MNHNS and CDR2 is SASEGT. CDR3 region: CASSWGQGDYEQYF. The CDR3 DNA follows: TGTGCCAGCAGTTGGGGACAGGGCGACTACGAGCAGTACTTC.

This clone has a handful of counts. This chain connects TRBV29-1 to TRBJ2-7, with a tentative D call TRBD2 (7 bases). Trimming left V 3 bases short and J 2 bases short, with 20 bases between. This CDR3 has 16 residues. The germline V gene encodes CDR1 SQVTM and CDR2 ANQGSEA. For the CDR3, the DNA is TGCAGCGTTGAGGCCCCTGGGGGCGGGAGTGCCTACGAGCAGTACTTC. This translates into CSVEAPGGGSAYEQYF.

V gene TRBV7-9 combines with J gene TRBJ1-4, with D possibly matching TRBD1 (6 bases). Germline CDR1 reads SEHNR; CDR2 reads FQNEAQ (reference sequence). Trimming removed 6 bases at V and 3 bases at J, with 11 bases between. The CDR3 length is 14 residues. CDR3 nucleotides: TGTGCCAGCAGTCTGAGGGGGTCTAATGAAAAACTGTTTTTT. This gives the protein CASSLRGSNEKLFF. Full variable domain (missing parts from reference TRBV7-9 and TRBJ1-4): DTGVSQNPRHKITKRGQNVTFRCDPISEHNRLYWYRQTLGQGPEFLTYFQNEAQLEKSRLLSDRFSAERPKGSFSTLEIQRTEQGDSAMYLCASSLRGSNEKLFFGSGTQLSVL.

This chain joins TRBV5-1 and TRBJ2-5; 11 positions match TRBD2. V lost 3 bases to trimming and J lost 3 bases; unmatched junction nucleotides: 4. Germline V gene data show CDR1 as SGHRS and CDR2 as YFSETQ. This CDR3 has 15 amino acids. CDR3 sequence reads: CASSSLAGGEETQYF. CDR3 DNA: TGCGCCAGCAGCTCTCTAGCGGGAGGTGAAGAGACCCAGTACTTC.

The gene calls are TRBV11-2 and TRBJ2-5; 8 bases match TRBD2. CDR3 length: 15 residues. The germline gives CDR1 SGHAT, CDR2 FQNNGV. The V segment lost 5 bases and the J segment 2 bases; nucleotides outside the gene matches: 7. CDR3 sequence: CASSPSGREQETQYF. The CDR3 nucleotides read TGTGCCAGCAGCCCGAGCGGGAGAGAACAAGAGACCCAGTACTTC.

The V and J genes are TRBV5-5 and TRBJ2-7, with 11 bases fitting TRBD1. The V and J ends lost 1 base and 3 bases, in that order; junction bases with no gene match: 6. Looked up from germline, CDR1 is SGHKS and CDR2 is YYEKEE (reference sequence). CDR3 length: 16 residues. The CDR3 reads CASSLLTGTGGYEQYF. The CDR3 DNA sequence: TGTGCCAGCAGCTTGTTAACCGGGACAGGGGGCTACGAGCAGTACTTC.

This chain joins TRBV27 and TRBJ2-5, with TRBD1 matching 11 bases. The CDR3 covers 15 residues. V lost 6 bases, J lost 5 bases, and 8 bases stayed unmatched. Germline CDR1 MNHEY, CDR2 SMNVEV (reference sequence). The CDR3 coding sequence is TGTGCCAGCAGGGCACTGGACAGGGGGCCTGAGACCCAGTACTTC. It specifies CASRALDRGPETQYF.

This rearrangement joins TRBV10-3 to TRBJ1-5, with D unresolved. There are 14 residues in the CDR3. Germline assignment: CDR1 ENHRY and CDR2 SYGVKD. The V gene lost 4 bases and the J gene lost 0 bases, with 7 bases spanning the gap. CDR3 sequence (DNA): TGTGCCATCAGTGTCCGGGATAGCAATCAGCCCCAGCATTTT. Its protein is CAISVRDSNQPQHF.

The chain couples TRBV12-5 to TRBJ2-5, with 9 positions matching TRBD1. The germline gives CDR1 LGHNT, CDR2 FRNRAP. The CDR3 sequence is 13 residues long. The V and J ends lost 9 bases and 5 bases, in that order; junction bases with no gene match: 7. This chain's CDR3 is CASAQGALETQYF. In DNA form, the CDR3 reads TGTGCTAGCGCACAGGGGGCGTTGGAGACCCAGTACTTC.

The rearrangement uses TRBV5-1 and TRBJ2-7; 9 bases match TRBD1. CDR1 and CDR2 (germline): SGHRS, YFSETQ. This CDR3 has 14 residues. V gave up 4 bases and J gave up 6 bases; unmatched junction bases: 8. The CDR3 DNA reads TGCGCCAGCAGCCTAGACAGGGGGATTAGCGAGCAGTACTTC. Translated, it gives CASSLDRGISEQYF.

The chain employs TRBV5-1 and TRBJ2-7; no reliable D call. Germline V gives CDR1 SGHRS, CDR2 YFSETQ. Trimming left V 0 bases short and J 0 bases short, with 10 bases between. The CDR3 is made up of 15 amino acids. The CDR3 sequence is CASSLGADTSYEQYF. Written as DNA, the CDR3 is TGCGCCAGCAGCTTGGGGGCAGATACCTCCTACGAGCAGTACTTC.

This chain uses TRBV6-5 with TRBJ2-3, with 7 bases aligning to TRBD1. This CDR3 has 15 amino acids. J was trimmed by 2 bases and V by 6 bases; bases with no gene match: 8. Germline V CDR1 and CDR2: MNHEY, SVGAGI. The CDR3 region is CASSLRDSNTDTQYF. As DNA, the CDR3 is TGTGCCAGCAGCCTACGGGACAGCAACACAGATACGCAGTATTTT.

V usage is TRBV7-9 and J usage is TRBJ2-1, with 8 bases identical to TRBD2. Germline trimming cut 4 bases from V and 2 bases from J; bases unmatched to any gene: 4. The germline CDR1 and CDR2 sequences are SEHNR and FQNEAQ (reference sequence). The CDR3 is 15 residues long. The CDR3 DNA reads as TGTGCCAGCAGCTCGAGCGGGAGAGCCTACAATGAGCAGTTCTTC. Translation gives CASSSSGRAYNEQFF.

This clone was observed once. V gene TRBV30 combines with J gene TRBJ1-2, with no clear D. Germline CDR1 GTSNPN, CDR2 SVGIG (reference sequence). This CDR3 contains 14 residues. Trimming left V 4 bases short and J 4 bases short, with 16 bases between. CDR3 DNA: TGTGCCTGGAAGCCCCTCCCGAGTCTCTATGGCTACACCTTC. Translated, it gives CAWKPLPSLYGYTF.

This chain uses TRBV9 with TRBJ2-3; D not resolved. The germline V gene has CDR1 SGDLS and CDR2 YYNGEE. This CDR3 has 13 residues. Trimming stripped 0 bases from V and 7 bases from J, with 9 bases between. This chain's CDR3 is CASSVASVHTQYF. In nucleotides, the CDR3 is TGTGCCAGCAGCGTAGCTAGTGTACATACGCAGTATTTT.

The V gene is TRBV10-2, the J gene TRBJ2-5, with 9 bases fitting TRBD2. The J call may be in error: the DNA end matches TRBJ2-7 better. The length of the CDR3 is 15 residues. Germline CDR1 is WSHSY and CDR2 is SAAADI. The CDR3 region has the DNA TGCGCCAGCAGGGGGCCAGCGGGAGGTGCCTACGAGCAGTACTTC. Protein product: CASRGPAGGAYEQYF.

The V call is TRBV19, the J call TRBJ2-2, with 15 bases matching TRBD2. V lost 7 bases to trimming and J lost 2 bases; unmatched junction nucleotides: 8. CDR1 LNHDA and CDR2 SQIVND come from the germline V gene (reference sequence). CDR3 length equals 18 residues. CDR3 DNA: TGTGCCAGTACCACCTGGACTAGCGGGAGGGTCAACACCGGGGAGCTGTTTTTT. It encodes CASTTWTSGRVNTGELFF. Complete variable domain (other parts from reference TRBV19 and TRBJ2-2): DGGITQSPKYLFRKEGQNVTLSCEQNLNHDAMYWYRQDPGQGLRLIYYSQIVNDFQKGDIAEGYSVSREKKESFPLTVTSAQKNPTAFYLCASTTWTSGRVNTGELFFGEGSRLTVL.

The V and J genes are TRBV18 and TRBJ2-7, with TRBD1 matching 12 bases. The CDR3 length is 17 residues. Germline assignment: CDR1 KGHSH and CDR2 LQKENI. J was trimmed by 5 bases and V by 0 bases; bases with no gene match: 8. The CDR3 region is CASSPPRGQGAKDEQYF. As DNA, the CDR3 is TGTGCCAGCTCACCACCAAGGGGACAGGGGGCGAAGGACGAGCAGTACTTC.

This sequence joins TRBV2 and TRBJ1-1, with unresolved D. V was shortened by 6 bases and J by 1 base, with 9 bases between the two germline ends. The CDR3 totals 13 residues. CDR1 and CDR2 (germline): SNHLY, FYNNEI. CDR3 in amino acids: CASRANRNTEAFF. CDR3 bases: TGTGCCAGCAGGGCTAACAGGAACACTGAAGCTTTCTTT.

This chain uses TRBV28 with TRBJ2-3, with unresolved D. V lost 2 bases and J 11 bases, leaving 11 bases between the germline ends. The length of the CDR3 is 12 residues. Germline-derived CDR1 and CDR2 are MDHEN and SYDVKM. The CDR3 is CASSLDRRGQYF. The CDR3 nucleotides read TGTGCCAGCAGTTTAGACCGGAGAGGGCAGTATTTT.

V usage is TRBV5-5 and J usage is TRBJ2-3; no clear D. Deletions cut 0 bases from V and 2 bases from J, with 10 bases between. CDR1 is SGHKS, CDR2 YYEKEE, per germline (reference sequence). The CDR3 sequence is 15 residues long. CDR3 nucleotides: TGTGCCAGCAGCTTGGCAGGTCCGCTCACAGATACGCAGTATTTT. As protein: CASSLAGPLTDTQYF.

The chain carries TRBV9 and TRBJ2-7; possible D gene TRBD2, 5 bases. V dropped 4 bases and J dropped 0 bases, with 11 bases sitting between them. The CDR3 loop spans 14 amino acids. Germline loops: CDR1 SGDLS, CDR2 YYNGEE. CDR3 region: CASSPRTASYEQYF. The CDR3 DNA reads as TGTGCCAGCAGCCCCCGGACTGCCTCCTACGAGCAGTACTTC.

J is TRBJ1-2 and V is TRBV6-1, with unresolved D. V was clipped by 8 bases and J by 5 bases, with 18 bases between them. The germline gives CDR1 MNHNS, CDR2 SASEGT. The CDR3 is 14 residues long. The CDR3: CASGPLGSAYGYTF. The CDR3 DNA reads as TGTGCCAGCGGCCCGTTAGGCAGCGCATATGGCTACACCTTC.

The count of this clone is one. The chain has TRBV23-1 and TRBJ1-4; D remains unclear. TRBV23-1 is identified as an open reading frame with a role that is uncertain. Trimming pared 4 bases from V and 1 base from J, leaving 13 bases between. The CDR3 has 16 residues. DNA of the CDR3: TGCGCCAGCAGTCGCTTTCACGGGAAAACTAATGAAAAACTGTTTTTT. This encodes CASSRFHGKTNEKLFF.

The chain has TRBV11-2 and TRBJ2-3; D uncertain. CDR1 and CDR2 from the germline V gene are SGHAT and FQNNGV. The CDR3 covers 12 residues. Trimming pared 3 bases from V and 2 bases from J, leaving 3 bases between. CDR3 protein: CASSFHTDTQYF. The DNA for the CDR3 is TGTGCCAGCAGCTTCCACACAGATACGCAGTATTTT. Based on the CDR3 plus reference TRBV11-2 and TRBJ2-3, the full variable domain is EAGVAQSPRYKIIEKRQSVAFWCNPISGHATLYWYQQILGQGPKLLIQFQNNGVVDDSQLPKDRFSAERLKGVDSTLKIQPAKLEDSAVYLCASSFHTDTQYFGPGTRLTVL.

V and J are TRBV2 and TRBJ2-6, with a possible D match to TRBD2 (5 bases). This CDR3 spans 16 amino acids. V lost 10 bases and J 2 bases, leaving 18 bases between the germline ends. Germline lookup yields CDR1 SNHLY and CDR2 FYNNEI. The CDR3 is CATRLGGGTGANVLTF. The CDR3 DNA reads as TGTGCCACCAGGCTTGGAGGAGGAACTGGGGCCAACGTCCTGACTTTC.

The chain recombines TRBV18 with TRBJ2-5; D is undetermined. Trimming took 3 bases from V and 5 from J, leaving 10 bases between them. There are 13 residues in the CDR3. Germline CDR1 KGHSH, CDR2 LQKENI. CDR3 loop: CASSPVSPETQYF. CDR3 DNA sequence: TGTGCCAGCTCACCGGTGAGTCCGGAGACCCAGTACTTC. Based on the CDR3 plus reference TRBV18 and TRBJ2-5, the full variable domain is NAGVMQNPRHLVRRRGQEARLRCSPMKGHSHVYWYRQLPEEGLKFMVYLQKENIIDESGMPKERFSAEFPKEGPSILRIQQVVRGDSAAYFCASSPVSPETQYFGPGTRLLVL.

This clone was counted once. The genes are TRBV5-1 and TRBJ2-5; a possible D gene is TRBD2 (6 bases). Per the germline V gene, CDR1 is SGHRS and CDR2 is YFSETQ. Trimming took 0 bases from V and 4 from J, leaving 10 bases between them. The CDR3 runs to 14 residues. The chain's CDR3 is CASSLEAGGETQYF. The CDR3 DNA is TGCGCCAGCAGCTTGGAAGCGGGTGGAGAGACCCAGTACTTC.

V usage is TRBV21-1 and J usage is TRBJ1-5. TRBV21-1 is a pseudogene locus. CDR3 length: 16 residues. Written as DNA, the CDR3 is TGTGCCAGCAGCAAAGTGGCCGGGGAAAGCAATCAGCCCCAGCATTTT. Translating it yields CASSKVAGESNQPQHF.

The chain uses TRBV30 and TRBJ2-7; 7 nucleotides line up with TRBD1. The CDR3 consists of 13 residues. Germline trimming cut 5 bases from V and 0 bases from J; bases unmatched to any gene: 4. The germline V gene has CDR1 GTSNPN and CDR2 SVGIG (reference sequence). The CDR3 sequence is CAWATGDSYEQYF. In DNA form, the CDR3 reads TGTGCCTGGGCTACAGGGGACTCCTACGAGCAGTACTTC. The complete variable domain, with remaining parts taken from reference TRBV30 and TRBJ2-7, reads SQTIHQWPATLVQPVGSPLSLECTVEGTSNPNLYWYRQAAGRGLQLLFYSVGIGQISSEVPQNLSASRPQDRQFILSSKKLLLSDSGFYLCAWATGDSYEQYFGPGTRLTVT.

V gene TRBV19 combines with J gene TRBJ1-3; the D is unclear. Per germline, CDR1 LNHDA and CDR2 SQIVND (reference sequence). Trimming took off 4 bases at V and 2 bases at J, with 6 bases between the two ends. This CDR3 has 13 amino acids. CDR3 loop: CASSNRAGNTIYF. For the CDR3, the DNA is TGTGCCAGTAGTAACCGGGCTGGAAACACCATATATTTT.

The chain couples TRBV6-6 to TRBJ2-7; D is possibly TRBD2 (6 bases). This CDR3 spans 15 amino acids. Per germline, CDR1 MNHNY and CDR2 SVGAGI (reference sequence). V lost 5 bases to trimming and J lost 1 base, with 15 bases between them. CDR3 region: CASSGPETRSYEQYF. The CDR3 DNA follows: TGTGCCAGCAGTGGCCCTGAGACTAGATCCTACGAGCAGTACTTC.